Presented here are 7 T cell receptor beta chains from one specimen sequenced in a study of tumor-infiltrating lymphocytes in primary liver carcinoma. Unsorted bulk tissue, about 19-31 mg of it, served as the source for co-extraction of RNA and DNA. A constant-region primer primed TCR beta cDNA synthesis from 400 to 600 ng of total RNA. Each TCR beta library was derived from three nested multiplex PCR rounds that employed slightly modified ARM-PCR. Amplification in the first two PCR rounds was performed using TRBV1-TRBV30 forward primers and a C-beta reverse primer for approximately 10 cycles each. TCRdb passed the multiplex PCR reads through MiXCR, listing each CDR3 protein once. The sample includes 70,000 to 95,000 distinct CDR3 sequences, roughly three quarters of them seen just once. The material sequenced was liver tumor tissue from sampling region 4. The subset here: tumor region T4, right-lateral pole. Receptor source: a man between 40 and 49 years old with primary liver carcinoma and hepatitis B virus infection.

This clonotype was recorded only once. At one end the junction does not follow the germline gene, possibly because of a read error. V and J are TRBV29-1 and TRBJ2-1; D unclear. Germline V gene lookup returns CDR1 SQVTM and CDR2 ANQGSEA. The CDR3 is 12 residues long. CDR3 coding DNA: TGCAACGTTGTTGATGAGATAGGTGAGCAGTTCTTC. As protein: CNVVDEIGEQFF.

Comments on this clonotype: A read error may produce the germline difference seen at one junction end. The rearrangement uses TRBV11-2 and TRBJ2-1, with 8 bases fitting TRBD2. Germline V lookup: CDR1 SGHAT, CDR2 FQNNGV. The CDR3 loop spans 15 amino acids. The CDR3 loop is CASSLTSSGGNEQSF. CDR3 DNA: TGTGCTAGCAGCCTAACTAGCAGCGGGGGAAATGAGCAGTCCTTC.

Remarks on this clonotype: A read error may be the cause here, since a much bigger clone is one base away. This rearrangement joins TRBV6-1 to TRBJ1-1; D unclear. The length of the CDR3 is 14 residues. The germline V gene has CDR1 MNHNS and CDR2 SASEGT. As DNA, the CDR3 is TGTGCCAGCAGTGAAGATCCTGGGAACGCTGAAGCTTTCTTT. This gives the protein CASSEDPGNAEAFF.

A note on this clonotype: A single base separates this from a much larger clone, so it may be a read error. V gene TRBV30 combines with J gene TRBJ1-6; TRBD1 is a possible D gene (5 bases). V lost 0 bases to trimming and J lost 12 bases, with 15 bases between them. This CDR3 contains 14 residues. The germline V gene has CDR1 GTSNPN and CDR2 SVGIG (reference sequence). This chain's CDR3 is CAWSVRDDRLPLHF. The CDR3 nucleotides are TGTGCCTGGAGTGTACGGGACGACAGATTACCCCTCCACTTT.

Points on this clonotype: The CDR3 end shows no conserved phenylalanine or tryptophan, and so a read error is likely. This chain links TRBV28 with TRBJ2-1; 11 bases match TRBD2. The tail of the sequence fits TRBJ2-7 better, so the J call may be wrong. The CDR3 is 16 amino acids. Germline CDR1 MDHEN, CDR2 SYDVKM. The CDR3 here is CASTRTVAGGTSEQYI. Written as DNA, the CDR3 is TGTGCCAGCACCCGGACGGTAGCGGGAGGGACCTCCGAGCAGTACATC.

As regards this clonotype: The germline gene is not matched at one end of the junction; a read error may be the cause. The V call is TRBV4-1, the J call TRBJ1-4; tentatively, D is TRBD1 (5 bases). This CDR3 region has 15 residues. CDR1 is MGHRA and CDR2 is YSYEKL in the germline V gene. The CDR3 region is CTSSSPPDRGEKLFF. Here the CDR3 DNA reads TGCACCAGCAGCTCGCCTCCGGACCGGGGGGAAAAACTGTTTTTT.

About this clonotype itself: Its ends do not fully match the called genes, so a read error is possible. The genes are TRBV4-1 and TRBJ2-2; D tentatively reads TRBD1 or TRBD2 (6 bases each). CDR3 length: 15 residues. The germline CDR1 and CDR2 sequences are MGHRA and YSYEKL. CDR3 DNA sequence: TGCGTCAGCAGCCAAGATCAGGGGAGCACCGGGGGGCTGTTTTTT. This codes for CVSSQDQGSTGGLFF.